This is a list of T cell receptor beta chains from one sample in a study of cytomegalovirus exposure and HLA in healthy donors. Measured with immunoSEQ multiplex PCR; TCRdb has only the in-frame clones, and not every one. The sample holds 200,000 or so clones, more than 80% seen once. Sequencing was performed on PBMCs. The receptor source for this set is a man younger than 45 in good health and CMV-seronegative. Both conserved end residues are part of each CDR3. Fields, in order: J gene, clone size, V gene, D gene, CDR3 DNA, CDR3 protein. The D gene is left open where the match is weak. Not every row has a clone size; where given, it reads once, few, many or a size class.

j_gene: TRBJ2-5
abundance: once
v_gene: TRBV2
d_gene: TRBD2
CDR3nt: TGTGCCAGCAGTCGAGCGGGGGGGGAGACCCAGTACTTC
CDR3aa: CASSRAGGETQYF

j_gene: TRBJ2-3
abundance: -
v_gene: TRBV6-5
d_gene: -
CDR3nt: TGTGCCAGCAGTTACTGGCAGGCGGATACGCAGTATTTT
CDR3aa: CASSYWQADTQYF

j_gene: TRBJ2-4
abundance: -
v_gene: TRBV2
d_gene: TRBD2
CDR3nt: TGTGCCAGCAGGGAACTAGCGGGGGGCGGGGTAGCCAAAAACATTCAGTACTTC
CDR3aa: CASRELAGGGVAKNIQYF

j_gene: TRBJ1-2
abundance: -
v_gene: TRBV10-3
d_gene: -
CDR3nt: TGTGCCATCATGGACACCGATAACTATGGCTACACCTTC
CDR3aa: CAIMDTDNYGYTF

j_gene: TRBJ1-1
abundance: few
v_gene: TRBV11-1
d_gene: -
CDR3nt: TGTGCCAGCAGCTTCGGGGGGCCGAACACTGAAGCTTTCTTT
CDR3aa: CASSFGGPNTEAFF

j_gene: TRBJ2-3
abundance: -
v_gene: TRBV6-1
d_gene: -
CDR3nt: TGTGCCAGCAGGGGCAGGAGATCAGGGGCAGATACGCAGTATTTT
CDR3aa: CASRGRRSGADTQYF

j_gene: TRBJ1-2
abundance: few
v_gene: TRBV2
d_gene: TRBD1
CDR3nt: TGTGCCAGCAGTGACAGGGGGGTCTATGGCTACACCTTC
CDR3aa: CASSDRGVYGYTF

j_gene: TRBJ2-1
abundance: -
v_gene: TRBV6-5
d_gene: -
CDR3nt: TGTGCCAGCAGTTCGACGGGTAGCTCCTACAATGAGCAGTTCTTC
CDR3aa: CASSSTGSSYNEQFF

j_gene: TRBJ2-5
abundance: -
v_gene: TRBV5-6
d_gene: -
CDR3nt: TGTGCCAGCAGCTTGAGCCAGACCCAGTACTTC
CDR3aa: CASSLSQTQYF

j_gene: TRBJ2-7
abundance: once
v_gene: TRBV18
d_gene: -
CDR3nt: TGTGCCAGCTCTCTATGGGGGCAGGGGAGCTCCTACGAGCAGTACTTC
CDR3aa: CASSLWGQGSSYEQYF

j_gene: TRBJ1-5
abundance: -
v_gene: TRBV7-2
d_gene: -
CDR3nt: TGTGCCAGCAGCTTCGGGTCGCAGGGGAATCAGCCCCAGCATTTT
CDR3aa: CASSFGSQGNQPQHF

j_gene: TRBJ1-2
abundance: once
v_gene: TRBV29-1
d_gene: TRBD1
CDR3nt: TGCAGCGTTGAAGATAGGACAGGTTATCGCGGCTACACCTTC
CDR3aa: CSVEDRTGYRGYTF

j_gene: TRBJ2-4
abundance: -
v_gene: TRBV13
d_gene: -
CDR3nt: TGTGCCAGCAGCTCGGCGGGCAGGGGGGTTCAGTACTTC
CDR3aa: CASSSAGRGVQYF

j_gene: TRBJ1-6
abundance: -
v_gene: TRBV5-5
d_gene: -
CDR3nt: TGTGCCAGCAGCTTGGGCGTTAATAATTCACCCCTCCACTTT
CDR3aa: CASSLGVNNSPLHF

j_gene: TRBJ1-4
abundance: -
v_gene: TRBV2
d_gene: TRBD1
CDR3nt: TGTGCCAGCACTAAACCGGGACAGTTTAATGAAAAACTGTTTTTT
CDR3aa: CASTKPGQFNEKLFF

j_gene: TRBJ1-4
abundance: -
v_gene: TRBV2
d_gene: TRBD1
CDR3nt: TGTGCCAGCAGGGCCGGACAGGCTGATAATGAAAAACTGTTTTTT
CDR3aa: CASRAGQADNEKLFF

j_gene: TRBJ2-7
abundance: -
v_gene: TRBV6-1
d_gene: -
CDR3nt: TGTGCCAGCAGTGACTCCCCTAGGCAGTACTTC
CDR3aa: CASSDSPRQYF

j_gene: TRBJ1-1
abundance: -
v_gene: TRBV18
d_gene: -
CDR3nt: TGTGCCAGCTCACCTAGCATCCAGACTGAAGCTTTCTTT
CDR3aa: CASSPSIQTEAFF

j_gene: TRBJ1-1
abundance: -
v_gene: TRBV19
d_gene: TRBD1
CDR3nt: TGTGCCAGTATCGGGACAGGGCTCACTGAAGCTTTCTTT
CDR3aa: CASIGTGLTEAFF

j_gene: TRBJ2-3
abundance: -
v_gene: TRBV19
d_gene: TRBD2
CDR3nt: TGTGCCAGTAGTAGGGGACTAGCGGGCCCGGCGGGCACAGATACGCAGTATTTT
CDR3aa: CASSRGLAGPAGTDTQYF

j_gene: TRBJ1-4
abundance: -
v_gene: TRBV5-1
d_gene: -
CDR3nt: TGCGCCAGCGCTAGTGAGGTGGCTAATGAAAAACTGTTTTTT
CDR3aa: CASASEVANEKLFF

j_gene: TRBJ2-7
abundance: -
v_gene: TRBV7-6
d_gene: -
CDR3nt: TGTGCCAGCAGTCAGGGGGGACTTTTCGAGCAGTACTTC
CDR3aa: CASSQGGLFEQYF

j_gene: TRBJ1-6
abundance: -
v_gene: TRBV18
d_gene: -
CDR3nt: TGTGCCAGCTCAGTAACAGTGGCGAATTCACCCCTCCACTTT
CDR3aa: CASSVTVANSPLHF

j_gene: TRBJ1-5
abundance: -
v_gene: TRBV2
d_gene: -
CDR3nt: TGTGCCAGCAGTGAGGTACAGGCTCATCAGCCCCAGCATTTT
CDR3aa: CASSEVQAHQPQHF

j_gene: TRBJ2-3
abundance: -
v_gene: TRBV6-4
d_gene: TRBD2
CDR3nt: TGTGCCAGCAGCCGGACTAGCGGGGGTAACACAGATACGCAGTATTTT
CDR3aa: CASSRTSGGNTDTQYF

j_gene: TRBJ1-2
abundance: once
v_gene: TRBV28
d_gene: -
CDR3nt: TGTGCCAGCACGCTAACAGGGTCTCTTGGCTACACCTTC
CDR3aa: CASTLTGSLGYTF

j_gene: TRBJ2-7
abundance: -
v_gene: TRBV6-1
d_gene: TRBD1
CDR3nt: TGTGCCAGCACCGTGGACAGGGTTTTGGGTGAGCAGTACTTC
CDR3aa: CASTVDRVLGEQYF

j_gene: TRBJ1-1
abundance: once
v_gene: TRBV27
d_gene: -
CDR3nt: TGTGCCAGCAGTCGTTCGGGGGACACTGAAGCTTTCTTT
CDR3aa: CASSRSGDTEAFF

j_gene: TRBJ1-5
abundance: few
v_gene: TRBV5-1
d_gene: -
CDR3nt: TGCGCCAGCAGCTTGCAGGGCCTTAGCAATCAGCCCCAGCATTTT
CDR3aa: CASSLQGLSNQPQHF

j_gene: TRBJ1-2
abundance: -
v_gene: TRBV14
d_gene: -
CDR3nt: TGTGCCAGCAGCCAAGAGGGACTTATACGGGGCTACACCTTC
CDR3aa: CASSQEGLIRGYTF

j_gene: TRBJ1-1
abundance: -
v_gene: TRBV27
d_gene: -
CDR3nt: TGTGCCAGCAGTTTATCCATGAACACTGAAGCTTTCTTT
CDR3aa: CASSLSMNTEAFF

j_gene: TRBJ2-7
abundance: -
v_gene: TRBV19
d_gene: -
CDR3nt: TGTGCCAGTAGAAAAAGTGGGGCAGGGGTTAACTACGAGCAGTACTTC
CDR3aa: CASRKSGAGVNYEQYF

j_gene: TRBJ2-5
abundance: -
v_gene: TRBV4-1
d_gene: -
CDR3nt: TGCGCCAGCAGCCAAGAGACAGACGATCCCCAGTACTTC
CDR3aa: CASSQETDDPQYF

j_gene: TRBJ1-1
abundance: -
v_gene: TRBV7-2
d_gene: TRBD1
CDR3nt: TGTGCCAGCAGCTTTGAGGGGGCTAACACTGAAGCTTTCTTT
CDR3aa: CASSFEGANTEAFF

j_gene: TRBJ2-7
abundance: few
v_gene: TRBV23-1
d_gene: TRBD1
CDR3nt: TGCGCCGCCGGAGGACAGGGGGAGAGCTCCTACGAGCAGTACTTC
CDR3aa: CAAGGQGESSYEQYF

j_gene: TRBJ2-7
abundance: -
v_gene: TRBV11-2
d_gene: -
CDR3nt: TGTGCCAGCAGCTTAGAGGACCGGGAGACCTACGAGCAGTACTTC
CDR3aa: CASSLEDRETYEQYF

j_gene: TRBJ2-1
abundance: -
v_gene: TRBV4-3
d_gene: -
CDR3nt: TGCGCCAGCAGCCAAGGGGGCAGGGTGGATGAGCAGTTCTTC
CDR3aa: CASSQGGRVDEQFF

j_gene: TRBJ1-3
abundance: -
v_gene: TRBV2
d_gene: -
CDR3nt: TGTGCCAGCAGGGAGAGCTCTGGAAACACCATATATTTT
CDR3aa: CASRESSGNTIYF

j_gene: TRBJ2-2
abundance: -
v_gene: TRBV10-3
d_gene: TRBD1
CDR3nt: TGTGCCATCAGTGGACAGGGGGGCGGGGAGCTGTTTTTT
CDR3aa: CAISGQGGGELFF

j_gene: TRBJ1-2
abundance: -
v_gene: TRBV27
d_gene: TRBD1
CDR3nt: TGTGCCAGCACCCGGACAGGGGGAGATGGCTACACCTTC
CDR3aa: CASTRTGGDGYTF

j_gene: TRBJ2-7
abundance: few
v_gene: TRBV5-1
d_gene: TRBD2
CDR3nt: TGCGCCAGCAGCGGACGACTAGCGGGGGGGTACGAGCAGTACTTC
CDR3aa: CASSGRLAGGYEQYF